This TCR beta chain was sequenced in a study of response to subunit inactivated influenza vaccine. General study points: The study's authors posited that every seasonal influenza vaccination enlists few new T cells.

Germline-derived CDR1 and CDR2 are DFQATT and SNEGSKA (reference sequence). Trimming shortened V by 3 bases and J by 10 bases, and 13 bases separated the two germline ends. This CDR3 has 12 residues. This clonotype was seen a few times. Its target is unknown. MiXCR was run by TCRdb on the RT-PCR reads, yielding one entry per CDR3 protein. This sample has roughly 500,000 distinct CDR3 sequences; 16% occur once, and the top ten carry around 3%. This sequence joins TRBV20-1 and TRBJ2-1; TRBD2 might be the D (6 bases). The starting material was CD4+ T cells sorted from PBMCs, obtained roughly 24 months after vaccination. The receptor was derived from a man aged 45 to 70 who received an inactivated influenza vaccine. The DNA of the CDR3 is TGCAGTGCTAGGGAGCCGGGACTCGAGCAGTTCTTC. Translating it yields CSAREPGLEQFF.